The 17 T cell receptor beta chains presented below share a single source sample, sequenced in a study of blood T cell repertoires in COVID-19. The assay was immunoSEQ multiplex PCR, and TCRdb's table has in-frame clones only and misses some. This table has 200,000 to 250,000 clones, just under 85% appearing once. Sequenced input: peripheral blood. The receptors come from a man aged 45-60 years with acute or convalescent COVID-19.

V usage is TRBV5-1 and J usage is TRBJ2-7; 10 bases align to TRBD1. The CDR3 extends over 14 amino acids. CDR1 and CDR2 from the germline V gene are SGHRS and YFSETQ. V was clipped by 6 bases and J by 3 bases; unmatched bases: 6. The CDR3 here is CASNPGTGVYEQYF. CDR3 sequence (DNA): TGCGCCAGCAACCCCGGGACAGGGGTCTACGAGCAGTACTTC. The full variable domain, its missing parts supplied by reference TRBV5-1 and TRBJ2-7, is KAGVTQTPRYLIKTRGQQVTLSCSPISGHRSVSWYQQTPGQGLQFLFEYFSETQRNKGNFPGRFSGRQFSNSRSEMNVSTLELGDSALYLCASNPGTGVYEQYFGPGTRLTVT.

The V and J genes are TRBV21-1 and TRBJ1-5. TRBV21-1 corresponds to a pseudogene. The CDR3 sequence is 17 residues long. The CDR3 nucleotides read TGTGCCAGCAGCAAATCTCGAGACCCCGGGGGCAATCAGCCCCAGCATTTT. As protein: CASSKSRDPGGNQPQHF.

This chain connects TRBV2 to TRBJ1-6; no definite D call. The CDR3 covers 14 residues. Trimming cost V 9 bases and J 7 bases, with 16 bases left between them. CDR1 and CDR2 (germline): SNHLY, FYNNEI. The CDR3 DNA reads TGTGCCAGTCGCGACACACGAGGGAATTCACCCCTCCACTTT. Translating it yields CASRDTRGNSPLHF.

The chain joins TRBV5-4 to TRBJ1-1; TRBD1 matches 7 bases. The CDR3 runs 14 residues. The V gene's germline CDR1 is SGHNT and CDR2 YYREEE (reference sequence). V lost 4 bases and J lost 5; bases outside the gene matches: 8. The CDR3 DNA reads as TGTGCCAGCAGCGGTAACAGGGGTGGGACTGAAGCTTTCTTT. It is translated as CASSGNRGGTEAFF.

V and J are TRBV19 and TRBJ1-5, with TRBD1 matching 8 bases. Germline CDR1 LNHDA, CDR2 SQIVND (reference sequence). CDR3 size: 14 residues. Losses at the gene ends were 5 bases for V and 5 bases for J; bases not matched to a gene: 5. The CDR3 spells CASSRDRGDQPQHF. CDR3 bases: TGTGCCAGTAGTCGCGACAGGGGAGATCAGCCCCAGCATTTT.

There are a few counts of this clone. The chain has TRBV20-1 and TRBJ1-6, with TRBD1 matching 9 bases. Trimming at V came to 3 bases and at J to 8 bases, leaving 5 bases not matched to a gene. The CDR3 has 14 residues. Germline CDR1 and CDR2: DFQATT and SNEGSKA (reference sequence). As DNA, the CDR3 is TGCAGTGCTAGTCCGACAGGGGGTTATTCACCCCTCCACTTT. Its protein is CSASPTGGYSPLHF.

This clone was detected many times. CDR3 amino acids: CASSSPAREGGYGYTF. CDR3 bases: TGTGCCAGCAGCTCCCCTGCCAGGGAGGGGGGCTATGGCTACACCTTC. The rearrangement uses TRBV7-9 and TRBJ1-2; the D gene is possibly TRBD1 (6 bases). V lost 4 bases and J 4 bases, leaving 19 bases between the germline ends. The CDR3 loop spans 16 amino acids. The germline CDR1 and CDR2 sequences are SEHNR and FQNEAQ (reference sequence).

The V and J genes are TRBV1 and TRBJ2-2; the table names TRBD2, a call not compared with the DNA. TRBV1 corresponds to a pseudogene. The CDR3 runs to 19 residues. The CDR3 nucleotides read TGCACCAGCAGCTCCCGCCCCACTAGCGGGAGGCGGAACACCGGGGAGCTGTTTTTT. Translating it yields CTSSSRPTSGRRNTGELFF.

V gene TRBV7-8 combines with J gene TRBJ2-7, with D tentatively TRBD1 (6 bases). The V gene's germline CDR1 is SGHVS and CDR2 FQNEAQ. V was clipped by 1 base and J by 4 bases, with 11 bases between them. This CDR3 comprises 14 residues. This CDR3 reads CASSLDLRGYEQYF. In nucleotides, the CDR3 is TGTGCCAGCAGCTTAGATCTCAGGGGTTACGAGCAGTACTTC.

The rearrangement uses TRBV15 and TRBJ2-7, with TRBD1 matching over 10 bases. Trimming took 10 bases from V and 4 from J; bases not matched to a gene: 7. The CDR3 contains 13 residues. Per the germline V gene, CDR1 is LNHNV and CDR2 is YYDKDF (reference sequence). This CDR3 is CASRRDRGYEQYF. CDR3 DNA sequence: TGTGCCAGCCGCCGGGACAGGGGATACGAGCAGTACTTC.

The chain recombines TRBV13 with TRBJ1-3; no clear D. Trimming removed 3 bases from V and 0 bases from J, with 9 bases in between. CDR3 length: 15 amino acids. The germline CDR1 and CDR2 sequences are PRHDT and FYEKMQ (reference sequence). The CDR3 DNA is TGTGCCAGCAGCTTGGAGGAGAGCTCTGGAAACACCATATATTTT. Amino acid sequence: CASSLEESSGNTIYF.

CDR3 DNA: TGTGCCAGCAGTTTACAGGTTTTGGCCACTGAAGCTTTCTTT. Translated, it gives CASSLQVLATEAFF. The J gene is TRBJ1-1, the V gene TRBV27; no reliable D call. The germline gives CDR1 MNHEY, CDR2 SMNVEV (reference sequence). V shed 2 bases and J shed 4 bases, with 11 bases lying between them. The CDR3 covers 14 residues.

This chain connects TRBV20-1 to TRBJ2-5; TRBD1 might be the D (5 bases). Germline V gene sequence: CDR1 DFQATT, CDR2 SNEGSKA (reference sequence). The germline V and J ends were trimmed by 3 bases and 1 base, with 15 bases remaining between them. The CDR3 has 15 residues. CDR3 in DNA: TGCAGTGCTAGTACGGTCAGGGCGGTCCAAGAGACCCAGTACTTC. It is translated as CSASTVRAVQETQYF.

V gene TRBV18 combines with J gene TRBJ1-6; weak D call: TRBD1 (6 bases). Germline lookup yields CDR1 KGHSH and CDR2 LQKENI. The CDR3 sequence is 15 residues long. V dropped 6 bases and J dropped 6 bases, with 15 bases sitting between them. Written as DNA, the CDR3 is TGTGCCAGCTCCGGACAGAGGGGGTTTAATTCACCCCTCCACTTT. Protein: CASSGQRGFNSPLHF.

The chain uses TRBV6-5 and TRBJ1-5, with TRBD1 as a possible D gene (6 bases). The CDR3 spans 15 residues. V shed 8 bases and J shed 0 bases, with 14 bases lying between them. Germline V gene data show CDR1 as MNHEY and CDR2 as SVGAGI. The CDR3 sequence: CASGWTADSNQPQHF. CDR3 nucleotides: TGTGCCAGCGGATGGACAGCAGATAGCAATCAGCCCCAGCATTTT.

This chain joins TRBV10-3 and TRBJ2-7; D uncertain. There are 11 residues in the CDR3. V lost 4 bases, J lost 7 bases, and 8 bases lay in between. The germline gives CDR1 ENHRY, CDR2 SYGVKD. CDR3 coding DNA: TGTGCCATCAGTGGACCGAGGGAGCAGTACTTC. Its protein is CAISGPREQYF.

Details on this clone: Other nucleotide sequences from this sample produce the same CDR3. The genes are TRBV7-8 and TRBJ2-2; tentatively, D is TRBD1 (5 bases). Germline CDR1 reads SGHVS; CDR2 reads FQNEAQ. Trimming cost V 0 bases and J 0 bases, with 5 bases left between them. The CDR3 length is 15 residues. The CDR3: CASSLAGANTGELFF. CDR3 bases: TGTGCCAGCAGCTTAGCAGGGGCGAACACCGGGGAGCTGTTTTTT.